The sample holds many counts of the clone carrying this T cell receptor (beta chain). This specimen comes from a study of T-cell reconstitution after alpha-beta-depleted transplantation in children. Preparing the TCRbeta library involved the use of unique molecular identifiers. TCRdb recomputed calls from the PCR reads with MiXCR, one row per CDR3 protein. The data contain about half a million distinct CDR3 sequences, approximately 12% of them singletons. The trim removed 6 bases at V and 7 bases at J, leaving 15 bases unmatched. CDR3 length equals 17 residues. Germline V gene data show CDR1 as SGHDN and CDR2 as FVKESK.

The sequence derives from a human donor who donated a stem cell graft to a child with combined immunodeficiency. The sequencing here drew on PBMCs from the stem cell graft donor, taken from the stem cell graft. The V and J genes are TRBV14 and TRBJ2-1, with 10 bases fitting TRBD1. DNA for the CDR3: TGTGCCAGCAGTCCTAGCAGGGACAGGGGTGACCCTAATGAGCAGTTCTTC. Its translation is CASSPSRDRGDPNEQFF.